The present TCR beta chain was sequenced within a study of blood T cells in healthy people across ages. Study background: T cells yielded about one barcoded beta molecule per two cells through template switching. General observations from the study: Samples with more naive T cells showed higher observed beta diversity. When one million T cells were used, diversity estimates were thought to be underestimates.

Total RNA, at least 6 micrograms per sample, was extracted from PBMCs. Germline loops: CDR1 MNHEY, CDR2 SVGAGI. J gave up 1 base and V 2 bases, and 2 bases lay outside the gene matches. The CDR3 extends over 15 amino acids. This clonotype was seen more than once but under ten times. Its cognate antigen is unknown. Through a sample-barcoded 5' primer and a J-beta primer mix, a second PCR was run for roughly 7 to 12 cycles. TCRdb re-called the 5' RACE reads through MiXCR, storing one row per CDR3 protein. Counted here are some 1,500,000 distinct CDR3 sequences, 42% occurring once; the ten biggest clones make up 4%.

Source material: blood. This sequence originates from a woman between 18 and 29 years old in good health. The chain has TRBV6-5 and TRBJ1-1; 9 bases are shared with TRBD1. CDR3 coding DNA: TGTGCCAGCAGTTACGACAGGGGGGCGAACACTGAAGCTTTCTTT. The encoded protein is CASSYDRGANTEAFF.